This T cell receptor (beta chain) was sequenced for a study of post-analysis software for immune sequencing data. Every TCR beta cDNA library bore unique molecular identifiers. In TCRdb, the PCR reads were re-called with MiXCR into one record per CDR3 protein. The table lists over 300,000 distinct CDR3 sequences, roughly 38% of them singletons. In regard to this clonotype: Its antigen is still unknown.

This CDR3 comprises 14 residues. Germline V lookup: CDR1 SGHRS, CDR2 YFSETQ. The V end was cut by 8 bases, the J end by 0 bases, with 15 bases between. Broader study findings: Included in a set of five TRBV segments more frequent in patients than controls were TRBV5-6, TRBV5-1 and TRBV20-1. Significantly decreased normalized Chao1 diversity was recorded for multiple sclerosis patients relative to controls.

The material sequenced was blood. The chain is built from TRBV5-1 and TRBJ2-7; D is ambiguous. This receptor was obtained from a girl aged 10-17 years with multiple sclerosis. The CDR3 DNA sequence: TGCGCCAGTTCATTCAGCTCGACCTCCTACGAGCAGTACTTC. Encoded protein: CASSFSSTSYEQYF.